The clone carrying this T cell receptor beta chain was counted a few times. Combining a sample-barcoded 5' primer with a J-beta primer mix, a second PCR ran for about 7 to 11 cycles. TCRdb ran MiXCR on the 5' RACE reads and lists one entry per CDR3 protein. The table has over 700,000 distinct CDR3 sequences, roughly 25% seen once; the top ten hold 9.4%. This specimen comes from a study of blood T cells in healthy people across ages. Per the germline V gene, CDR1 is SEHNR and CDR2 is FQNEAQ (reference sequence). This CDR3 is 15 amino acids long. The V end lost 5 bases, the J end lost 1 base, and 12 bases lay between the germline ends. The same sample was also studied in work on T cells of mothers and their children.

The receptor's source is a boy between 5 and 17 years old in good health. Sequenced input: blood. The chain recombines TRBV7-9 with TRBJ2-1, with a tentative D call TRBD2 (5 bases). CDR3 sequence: CASSPIGGSYNEQFF. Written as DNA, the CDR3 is TGTGCCAGCAGCCCAATCGGAGGTTCCTACAATGAGCAGTTCTTC.